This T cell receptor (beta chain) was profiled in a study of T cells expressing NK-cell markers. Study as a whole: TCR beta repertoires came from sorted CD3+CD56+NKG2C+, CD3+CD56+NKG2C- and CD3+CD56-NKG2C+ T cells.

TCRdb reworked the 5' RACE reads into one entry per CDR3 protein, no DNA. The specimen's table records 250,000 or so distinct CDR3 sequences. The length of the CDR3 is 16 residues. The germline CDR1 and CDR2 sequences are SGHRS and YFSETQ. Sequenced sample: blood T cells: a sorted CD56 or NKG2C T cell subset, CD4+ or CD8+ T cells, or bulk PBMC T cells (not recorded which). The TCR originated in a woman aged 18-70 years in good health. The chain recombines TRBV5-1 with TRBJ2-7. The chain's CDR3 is CASSLAVTVFSYEQYF.